This entry describes one T cell receptor (beta chain). Its matching antigen is unknown. Primed by a sample-barcoded 5' primer and a J-beta primer mix, a second PCR proceeded for 7 to 11 cycles. TCRdb used MiXCR to reprocess the 5' RACE reads, holding one entry per CDR3 protein. The table records approximately 880,000 distinct CDR3 sequences, roughly 52% of them present only once. These data belong to a study of blood T cells in healthy people across ages. Germline trimming cut 6 bases from V and 1 base from J; bases unmatched to any gene: 6. Germline CDR1 reads SQVTM; CDR2 reads ANQGSEA. This CDR3 contains 14 residues. Findings and limits, study-wide: The recorded TCR beta diversity per million T cells decreased in a roughly linear manner with age.

This chain links TRBV29-1 with TRBJ2-5, with 9 bases aligning to TRBD2. Specimen: blood. The receptor's source is a man aged 25 to 40 in good health. The CDR3 coding sequence is TGCAGCGTCCTGCAGCGGGGGGCCCAAGAGACCCAGTACTTC. Protein sequence: CSVLQRGAQETQYF.